The sequence of this T cell receptor beta chain was determined in a study of control samples from healthy donors and cancer patients. CDR1 and CDR2 from the germline V gene are MNHEY and SVGAGI. V lost 1 base to trimming and J lost 4 bases, with 10 bases between them. CDR3 size: 14 residues. Profiling relied on immunoSEQ multiplex PCR, and the TCRdb table lists in-frame clones only, not all of them. The sample includes 95,000 to 130,000 clones, approximately 90% of them seen just once. The clonotype originates from a woman aged 70-85 years in good health. The chain carries TRBV6-5 and TRBJ2-5, with D possibly matching TRBD1 (6 bases). The source material was blood. CDR3 sequence: CASSYWGTRETQYF. The CDR3 nucleotides read TGTGCCAGCAGTTACTGGGGGACAAGAGAGACCCAGTACTTC.